This T cell receptor (beta chain) is drawn from a study of OX40 agonist ivuxolimab in advanced cancers. A remark on this clone: What it binds is not known.

The method was immunoSEQ multiplex PCR; TCRdb's version includes in-frame clones alone and lacks a portion of them. The profile shows some 76,000 clones, 90% to 95% of them singletons. Germline V gene lookup returns CDR1 MGHRA and CDR2 YSYEKL. Trimming pared 1 base from V and 4 bases from J, leaving 8 bases between. The CDR3 totals 14 residues. General study points: Partial responders treated at 0.1-3.0 mg/kg exhibited clonal expansion among the lowest measured.

The receptor was derived from an adult with an advanced solid tumor such as melanoma, head and neck, liver or kidney cancer. This chain connects TRBV4-1 to TRBJ2-1; D not resolved. The sequencing here drew on CD4+ or CD8+ T cells sorted from blood, taken in a trial of the OX40 agonist ivuxolimab. The CDR3 sequence: CASSQVPPYNEQFF. The CDR3 bases are TGCGCCAGCAGCCAAGTCCCCCCTTACAATGAGCAGTTCTTC.